These T cell receptor beta chains were read from a single sample in a study of cytomegalovirus exposure and HLA in healthy donors. Method: immunoSEQ multiplex PCR; TCRdb's copy keeps in-frame clones and lacks some. The sample includes about 140,000 clones, more than 70% of them seen just once. The sequencing sample was made of PBMCs. These receptor sequences come from a male donor in good health and CMV-seronegative. Each CDR3 is given with its conserved first and last residue. D genes are given only for firm matches. Expanded clones get a size class; other rows say once, few or many, or leave the size out.

TRBJ1-2	TRBV19	.	TRBD1	TGTGCCACCAGGGGACAGCCAGTCTATGGCTACACCTTC	CATRGQPVYGYTF
TRBJ1-1	TRBV5-1	.	.	TGCGCCAGCAGCTTGGCCACCGGTCCCCTAATGAACACTGAAGCTTTCTTT	CASSLATGPLMNTEAFF
TRBJ1-5	TRBV5-6	.	.	TGTGCCAGCAGCTTGCGAGGGTATGGCAATCAGCCCCAGCATTTT	CASSLRGYGNQPQHF
TRBJ2-7	TRBV6-1	.	.	TGTGCCAGCAGTGAAAGTCAGTCCTACGAGCAGTACTTC	CASSESQSYEQYF
TRBJ2-7	TRBV27	once	TRBD2	TGTGCCAGCAAGCGGGGGGGATTGTACGAGCAGTACTTC	CASKRGGLYEQYF
TRBJ1-3	TRBV19	.	.	TGTGCCAGTAGGACAGGCGGTGGAAACACCATATATTTT	CASRTGGGNTIYF
TRBJ1-2	TRBV18	few	.	TGTGCCAGCTCACCACTGAGCCAGGGTCGGGGCTACACCTTC	CASSPLSQGRGYTF
TRBJ1-2	TRBV2	.	.	TGTGCCAGCATTTCAAGAAGCCCGGACAGCTATGGCTACACCTTC	CASISRSPDSYGYTF
TRBJ2-1	TRBV10-3	.	TRBD1	TGTGCCATTGCCGGGACAGGGGCGGCTGAGCAGTTCTTC	CAIAGTGAAEQFF
TRBJ2-1	TRBV19	.	.	TGTGCCAGTAGTGACACCCGCTCCTACAATGAGCAGTTCTTC	CASSDTRSYNEQFF
TRBJ1-3	TRBV18	.	.	TGTGCCAGCTCACCATGGATCCGGGAAAGCTCTGGAAACACCATATATTTT	CASSPWIRESSGNTIYF
TRBJ2-3	TRBV5-4	.	TRBD1	TGTGCCAGCAGCCAACCGGGACAGGGAACAGATACGCAGTATTTT	CASSQPGQGTDTQYF
TRBJ1-5	TRBV28	.	.	TGTGCCAGCAGTTCCTCAGGGGTTGGGGAACAGCCCCAGCATTTT	CASSSSGVGEQPQHF
TRBJ1-2	TRBV30	.	.	TGTGCCTTTCAAGGGGCCGACAGCAGGGATGGCTACACCTTC	CAFQGADSRDGYTF
TRBJ2-5	TRBV29-1	.	.	TGCAGCGCCGACCGCGGGGGCCTGTACCAGGAGACCCAGTACTTC	CSADRGGLYQETQYF
TRBJ2-1	TRBV4-1	.	.	TGCGCCAGCAGCCAAGAGATAGGGGCTGAGCAGTTCTTC	CASSQEIGAEQFF
TRBJ2-7	TRBV7-8	once	TRBD1	TGTGCCAGCAGCCGGGACAGGGGACCGGGGGGGCAGTACTTC	CASSRDRGPGGQYF
TRBJ1-2	TRBV18	.	.	TGTGCCAGCTCACCACAGCAGGATCGGCTGTATGGCTACACCTTC	CASSPQQDRLYGYTF
TRBJ1-6	TRBV5-4	.	TRBD1	TGTGCCAGCAGCCTAACCCGGGACAGGGATTCACCCCTCCACTTT	CASSLTRDRDSPLHF
TRBJ2-7	TRBV4-1	.	TRBD2	TGCGCCAGCAGCCAAGATTACCTCCCGGGGGGCGAGCAGTACTTC	CASSQDYLPGGEQYF
TRBJ2-1	TRBV19	.	TRBD2	TGTGCCAGTAGTATCTCGAGCGGGAGTGCGTTCTTC	CASSISSGSAFF
TRBJ1-4	TRBV2	once	.	TGTGCCAGCAGTGTAAACAGGGCAAATGAAAAACTGTTTTTT	CASSVNRANEKLFF
TRBJ2-7	TRBV30	.	.	TGTGCCTGGAGTGTATATTGGGGCGGGGTCTACGAGCAGTACTTC	CAWSVYWGGVYEQYF
TRBJ1-5	TRBV7-9	.	.	TGTGCCAGCAACCCCGGATTTCGGGAGAATCAGCCCCAGCATTTT	CASNPGFRENQPQHF
TRBJ2-1	TRBV19	.	.	TGTGCCAGTAGCGTACAGGGAGGGTACTACAATGAGCAGTTCTTC	CASSVQGGYYNEQFF
TRBJ1-1	TRBV27	.	.	TGTGCCAGCTCCCAGGGAAGGGCGAACACTGAAGCTTTCTTT	CASSQGRANTEAFF
TRBJ2-1	TRBV5-1	.	.	TGCGCCAGCAGCAACGGACGGGGGAATCTTAATGAGCAGTTCTTC	CASSNGRGNLNEQFF
TRBJ2-3	TRBV30	.	TRBD2	TGTGCCCTCCGAGCGGGAAACACAGATACGCAGTATTTT	CALRAGNTDTQYF
TRBJ2-6	TRBV10-3	.	.	TGTGCCATCAGTCTAACGACTTCTGGGGCCAACGTCCTGACTTTC	CAISLTTSGANVLTF
TRBJ1-1	TRBV29-1	.	.	TGCAGCGTTGACCTCCCGACAGCCCGCCCTTCGGGCACTGAAGCTTTCTTT	CSVDLPTARPSGTEAFF
TRBJ1-2	TRBV7-3	once	.	TGTGCCAGCGGGTCCACCGGCCGAGAGAGGGGCTACACCTTC	CASGSTGRERGYTF
TRBJ1-4	TRBV4-1	.	TRBD1	TGCGCCAGCAGCCAAGGAACCGGACAGGGGGCAAGTGAAAAACTGTTTTTT	CASSQGTGQGASEKLFF
TRBJ2-5	TRBV25-1	.	.	TGTGCCAGCAGTTCCTCTTCGGGGTGGCCGGAGACCCAGTACTTC	CASSSSSGWPETQYF
TRBJ2-3	TRBV5-1	few	.	TGCGCCAGCAGCCCGGGAGACCAAGATACGCAGTATTTT	CASSPGDQDTQYF
TRBJ2-1	TRBV7-9	.	TRBD1	TGTGCCAGCAGCCAACGAGGCCAGGGGGCTGGTGAGCAGTTCTTC	CASSQRGQGAGEQFF
TRBJ2-7	TRBV7-6	.	TRBD2	TGTGCCAGCGCGGGGGAGGAGCAGTACTTC	CASAGEEQYF
TRBJ1-6	TRBV27	.	.	TGTGCCAGCAGTTTATTTCCAAATTCACCCCTCCACTTT	CASSLFPNSPLHF
TRBJ2-1	TRBV6-1	.	TRBD2	TGTGCCAGCAGTTCTAGCGGGGGAGGCAATGAGCAGTTCTTC	CASSSSGGGNEQFF
TRBJ1-3	TRBV6-1	.	.	TGTGCCAGCAGTGGCCTAGGTCCCGGGGGCATATATTTT	CASSGLGPGGIYF
TRBJ2-1	TRBV12-5	.	TRBD2	TGTGCTAGTGGTTTGGTGGGACTAGCGGGAGTGTCCGATGAGCAGTTCTTC	CASGLVGLAGVSDEQFF
TRBJ2-1	TRBV4-3	.	TRBD2	TGCGCCAGCAGCCAAGATAGGTTTCTAGCGGGCAACAATGAGCAGTTCTTC	CASSQDRFLAGNNEQFF
TRBJ2-7	TRBV7-9	few	TRBD2	TGTGCCAGCAGATGGACTAGCGCCGAGCAGTACTTC	CASRWTSAEQYF
TRBJ1-2	TRBV5-4	few	TRBD1	TGTGCCAGCAGCTTGTTTGACAGGGAGGCCTATGGCTACACCTTC	CASSLFDREAYGYTF
TRBJ1-1	TRBV28	.	.	TGTGCCAGCAGTCTAACGAACACTGAAGCTTTCTTT	CASSLTNTEAFF
TRBJ1-1	TRBV28	.	.	TGTGCCAGCAGTTCCACCTTCGGCAGGGTTGGTGAAGCTTTCTTT	CASSSTFGRVGEAFF
TRBJ1-1	TRBV30	.	.	TGTGCCTCCACGGTAAACACTGAAGCTTTCTTT	CASTVNTEAFF
TRBJ2-7	TRBV19	.	.	TGTGCCAGTAGTAGGGCCCGGGGGGCCGAGCAGTACTTC	CASSRARGAEQYF
TRBJ2-3	TRBV30	.	.	TGTGCCTGGAGTGTACGGCGGGGAGATACGCAGTATTTT	CAWSVRRGDTQYF
TRBJ2-3	TRBV11-2	.	.	TGTGCCAGCAGTCACCCCAGGCCGACAGCCACGCAGTATTTT	CASSHPRPTATQYF
TRBJ2-1	TRBV4-3	.	.	TGCGCCAGCAGCCAAGAAAGGACTGGGTACAATGAGCAGTTCTTC	CASSQERTGYNEQFF
TRBJ1-1	TRBV7-2	.	.	TGTGCCAGCAGCGCACTACAGGTGAACACTGAAGCTTTCTTT	CASSALQVNTEAFF
TRBJ2-5	TRBV9	.	TRBD2	TGTGCCAGCAGCCCCCAACTAGCGGGAGGGACCCAAGAGACCCAGTACTTC	CASSPQLAGGTQETQYF
TRBJ2-2	TRBV28	.	.	TGTGCCAGCAGTTTCTTTGGGGAGGTAGCCGGGGAGCTGTTTTTT	CASSFFGEVAGELFF
TRBJ2-4	TRBV12-1	few	.	TGTGCCAGCAGCTGTAATCCGGGACTAGCGGGATCGGTTAACATTCAGTACTTC	CASSCNPGLAGSVNIQYF